Listed below are T cell receptor beta chains from one sample, sequenced in a study of cytomegalovirus exposure and HLA in healthy donors. The repertoire was sequenced with immunoSEQ multiplex PCR; TCRdb's copy has only in-frame clones and lacks some. Found here are approximately 120,000 clones, 73% of them singletons; the top ten hold less than 5%. Sequenced sample: PBMCs. Every receptor here comes from a man aged 60 to 69 in good health and CMV-seropositive. Both conserved end residues are part of each CDR3. D genes are given only for firm matches. Not all rows give a size; the values are once, few, many and, for expanded clones, a class.

clone_size	v_call	d_call	j_call	cdr3_nt	cdr3_aa
few	TRBV5-4	NA	TRBJ1-1	TGTGCCAGCAGCTTGGACCTTAGCGGCACTGAAGCTTTCTTT	CASSLDLSGTEAFF
NA	TRBV9	NA	TRBJ2-3	TGTGCCAGCAGCACATCTAGCACAGATACGCAGTATTTT	CASSTSSTDTQYF
NA	TRBV29-1	TRBD1	TRBJ1-4	TGCAGCGTGACCAGACAGGGCACTAATGAAAAACTGTTTTTT	CSVTRQGTNEKLFF
NA	TRBV19	NA	TRBJ1-4	TGTGCCAGTAGTATGGGCCGTTTTAATGAAAAACTGTTTTTT	CASSMGRFNEKLFF
NA	TRBV6-1	TRBD1	TRBJ1-5	TGTGCCAGCACAACGTCGACAGGGGCTCAGCCCCAGCATTTT	CASTTSTGAQPQHF
once	TRBV4-1	TRBD1	TRBJ1-2	TGCGCCAGCAGCCTGGGACAGGGGATCTCCTATGGCTACACCTTC	CASSLGQGISYGYTF
once	TRBV5-1	NA	TRBJ1-2	TGCGCCAGCAGCCCCGGAGGCGGGGACCCTCTCTATGGCTACACCTTC	CASSPGGGDPLYGYTF
NA	TRBV28	NA	TRBJ2-7	TGTGCCAGCAGTTCACGGACTTACGGAGGTTACGAGCAGTACTTC	CASSSRTYGGYEQYF
NA	TRBV9	NA	TRBJ1-2	TGTGCCAGCAGCCCTCAAACGACAGGACGCTATGGCTACACCTTC	CASSPQTTGRYGYTF
NA	TRBV27	NA	TRBJ1-4	TGTGCCAGCAGTTTACGGCGGTACGCTAATGAAAAACTGTTTTTT	CASSLRRYANEKLFF
once	TRBV5-1	TRBD1	TRBJ1-2	TGCGCCAGCAGCTCCACCGGGACAGCTAACTATGGCTACACCTTC	CASSSTGTANYGYTF
NA	TRBV7-9	NA	TRBJ1-1	TGTGCCAGCAGCCAGAGGGAGACTGAAGCTTTCTTT	CASSQRETEAFF
NA	TRBV27	TRBD2	TRBJ2-3	TGTGCCAGCAGTGATGGACTAGCGAAGTATTTT	CASSDGLAKYF
NA	TRBV5-4	TRBD1	TRBJ2-4	TGTGCCAGCAGCCAGGGTCCCGGGACAGTCGTCTGGAACCAAAACATTCAGTACTTC	CASSQGPGTVVWNQNIQYF
few	TRBV16	TRBD1	TRBJ1-2	TGTGCCAGCAGCCAATCGGGACAGGTCCATGGCTACACCTTC	CASSQSGQVHGYTF
few	TRBV28	TRBD1	TRBJ2-7	TGTGCCAGCAGTCCTTGGACAGGCGGAGACTACGAGCAGTACTTC	CASSPWTGGDYEQYF
NA	TRBV7-3	NA	TRBJ2-3	TGTGCCAGCAGCTTAGGTACAGTCGGCACAGATACGCAGTATTTT	CASSLGTVGTDTQYF
NA	TRBV30	NA	TRBJ1-3	TGTGCCTGGAGTCCCCCGGTGATTGAAAACACCATATATTTT	CAWSPPVIENTIYF
NA	TRBV27	TRBD1	TRBJ1-2	TGTGCCAGCAGTCTCCGGACAGGGAATAACTATGGCTACACCTTC	CASSLRTGNNYGYTF
few	TRBV18	TRBD1	TRBJ2-1	TGTGCCAGCTCACCAATCCGGGACAGCAATGAGCAGTTCTTC	CASSPIRDSNEQFF
NA	TRBV27	TRBD1	TRBJ1-4	TGTGCCAGCAGATCCGGGACAGGGGTCGGAAAACTGTTTTTT	CASRSGTGVGKLFF
NA	TRBV18	NA	TRBJ2-7	TGTGCCAGCTCACCCTCACTAGAAGTAAGGAGGGATCCGTTTAACGAGCAGTACTTC	CASSPSLEVRRDPFNEQYF
NA	TRBV5-1	NA	TRBJ2-1	TGCGCCAGCAGCTTAGGGGCTTCCTCCTACAATGAGCAGTTCTTC	CASSLGASSYNEQFF
few	TRBV28	TRBD1	TRBJ2-6	TGTGCCAGCAGTGGCAAGGGGGCTTACTCTGGGGCCAACGTCCTGACTTTC	CASSGKGAYSGANVLTF
NA	TRBV30	NA	TRBJ1-2	TGTGCCTGGAGCCCATCGGGGGTTGGGTATGGCTACACCTTC	CAWSPSGVGYGYTF
NA	TRBV11-2	NA	TRBJ1-6	TGTGCCAGCAGCTTAGCCAGGGTGTCCTATAATTCACCCCTCCACTTT	CASSLARVSYNSPLHF
NA	TRBV2	NA	TRBJ1-5	TGTGCCAGCAGTCTCCTGGGCCCCAATCAGCCCCAGCATTTT	CASSLLGPNQPQHF
NA	TRBV7-8	TRBD2	TRBJ2-5	TGTGCCAGCAGCTTCCGTAGCGGGGCGGAGACCCAGTACTTC	CASSFRSGAETQYF
NA	TRBV5-1	TRBD2	TRBJ2-7	TGCGCCAGCAGCTTCGGCGCGGGGGTAACCTACGAGCAGTACTTC	CASSFGAGVTYEQYF
NA	TRBV18	TRBD1	TRBJ1-2	TGTGCCAGCTCCCGGGACAGGGAGGCCTATGGCTACACCTTC	CASSRDREAYGYTF